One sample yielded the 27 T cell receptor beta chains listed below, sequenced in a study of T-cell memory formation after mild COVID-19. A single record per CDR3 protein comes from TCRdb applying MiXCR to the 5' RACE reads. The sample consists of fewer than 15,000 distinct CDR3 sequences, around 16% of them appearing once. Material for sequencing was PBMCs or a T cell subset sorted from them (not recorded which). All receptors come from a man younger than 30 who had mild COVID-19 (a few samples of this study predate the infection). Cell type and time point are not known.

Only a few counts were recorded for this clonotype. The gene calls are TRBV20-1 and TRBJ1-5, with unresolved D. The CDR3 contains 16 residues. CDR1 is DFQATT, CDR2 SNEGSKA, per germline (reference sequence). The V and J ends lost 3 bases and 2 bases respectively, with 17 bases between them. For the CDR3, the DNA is TGCAGTGCTAGGTTTCCGGGCGGGTTCGGCAATCAGCCCCAGCATTTT. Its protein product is CSARFPGGFGNQPQHF.

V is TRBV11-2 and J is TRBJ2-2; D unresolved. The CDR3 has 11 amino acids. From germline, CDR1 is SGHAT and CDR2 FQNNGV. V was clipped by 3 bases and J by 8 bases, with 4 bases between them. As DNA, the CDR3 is TGTGCCAGCAGCTTGTATGGGGAGCTGTTTTTT. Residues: CASSLYGELFF.

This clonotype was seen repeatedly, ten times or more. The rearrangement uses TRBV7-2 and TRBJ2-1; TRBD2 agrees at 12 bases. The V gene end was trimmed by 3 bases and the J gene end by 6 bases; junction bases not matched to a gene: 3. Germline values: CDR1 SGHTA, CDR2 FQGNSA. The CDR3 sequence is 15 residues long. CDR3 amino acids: CASSFGTSGFNEQFF. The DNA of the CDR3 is TGTGCCAGCAGCTTTGGGACTAGCGGGTTCAATGAGCAGTTCTTC.

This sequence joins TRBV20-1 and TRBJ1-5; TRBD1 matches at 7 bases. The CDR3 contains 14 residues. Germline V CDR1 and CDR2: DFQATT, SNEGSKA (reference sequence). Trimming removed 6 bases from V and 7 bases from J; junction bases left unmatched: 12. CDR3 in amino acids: CSAQIQGRGQPQHF. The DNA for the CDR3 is TGCAGTGCGCAGATACAGGGGCGCGGACAGCCCCAGCATTTT.

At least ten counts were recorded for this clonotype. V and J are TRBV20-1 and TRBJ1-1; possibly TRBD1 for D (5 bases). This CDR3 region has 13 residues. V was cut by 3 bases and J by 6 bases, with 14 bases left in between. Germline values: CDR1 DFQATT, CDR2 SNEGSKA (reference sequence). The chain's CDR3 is CSASHPAGPEAFF. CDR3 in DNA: TGCAGTGCTAGTCACCCTGCGGGGCCTGAAGCTTTCTTT.

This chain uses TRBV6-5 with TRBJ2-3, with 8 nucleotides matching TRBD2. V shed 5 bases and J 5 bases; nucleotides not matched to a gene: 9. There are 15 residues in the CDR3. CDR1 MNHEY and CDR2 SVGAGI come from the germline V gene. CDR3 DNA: TGTGCCAGCAGTGGAACGGGGGGGCATGGAGATACGCAGTATTTT. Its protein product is CASSGTGGHGDTQYF.

The CDR3 loop reads CASSLADRGSDTQYF. The CDR3 DNA follows: TGCGCCAGCAGCCTGGCGGACAGGGGGTCAGATACGCAGTATTTT. J is TRBJ2-3 and V is TRBV4-1; 10 bases are a match to TRBD1. The junction had 5 bases not matched to a gene; V was cut back by 4 bases and J by 4 bases. Germline V CDR1 and CDR2: MGHRA, YSYEKL. This CDR3 is built from 15 residues.

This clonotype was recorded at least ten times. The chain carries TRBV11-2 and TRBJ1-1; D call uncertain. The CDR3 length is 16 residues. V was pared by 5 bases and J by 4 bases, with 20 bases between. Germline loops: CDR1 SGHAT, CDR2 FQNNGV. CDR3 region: CASSVGPRLFFTEAFF. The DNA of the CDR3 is TGTGCCAGCAGCGTCGGGCCTCGCCTTTTTTTCACTGAAGCTTTCTTT. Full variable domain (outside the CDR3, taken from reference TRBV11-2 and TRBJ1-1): EAGVAQSPRYKIIEKRQSVAFWCNPISGHATLYWYQQILGQGPKLLIQFQNNGVVDDSQLPKDRFSAERLKGVDSTLKIQPAKLEDSAVYLCASSVGPRLFFTEAFFGQGTRLTVV.

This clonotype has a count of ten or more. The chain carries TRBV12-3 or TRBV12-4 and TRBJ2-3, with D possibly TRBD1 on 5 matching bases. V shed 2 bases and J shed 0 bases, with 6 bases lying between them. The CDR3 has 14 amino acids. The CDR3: CASSLWTSTDTQYF. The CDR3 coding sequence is TGTGCCAGCAGTTTATGGACAAGCACAGATACGCAGTATTTT.

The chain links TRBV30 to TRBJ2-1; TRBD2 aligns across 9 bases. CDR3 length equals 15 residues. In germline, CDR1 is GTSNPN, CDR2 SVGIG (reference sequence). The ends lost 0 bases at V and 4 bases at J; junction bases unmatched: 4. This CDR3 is CAWSVRRGGYNEQFF. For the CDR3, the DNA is TGTGCCTGGAGTGTAAGGCGGGGGGGGTACAATGAGCAGTTCTTC.

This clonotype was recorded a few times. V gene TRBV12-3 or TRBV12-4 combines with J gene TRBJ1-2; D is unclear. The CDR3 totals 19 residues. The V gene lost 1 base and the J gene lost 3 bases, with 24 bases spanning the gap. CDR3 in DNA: TGTGCCAGCAGTTTAGAGAGGAGTGTTCCTGACCTACATCACTATGGCTACACCTTC. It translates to CASSLERSVPDLHHYGYTF.

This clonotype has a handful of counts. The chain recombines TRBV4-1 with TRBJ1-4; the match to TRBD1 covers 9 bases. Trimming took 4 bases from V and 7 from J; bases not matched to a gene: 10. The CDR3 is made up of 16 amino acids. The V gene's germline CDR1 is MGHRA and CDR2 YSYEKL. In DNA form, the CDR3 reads TGCGCCAGCAGCCCCCGGGACAGGGTCCGGTGTGAAAAACTGTTTTTT. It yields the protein CASSPRDRVRCEKLFF.

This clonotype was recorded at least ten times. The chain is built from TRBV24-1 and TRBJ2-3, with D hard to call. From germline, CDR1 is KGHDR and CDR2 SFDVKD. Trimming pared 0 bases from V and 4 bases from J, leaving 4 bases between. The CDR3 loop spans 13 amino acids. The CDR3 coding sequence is TGTGCCACCAGTGATTTGAACGCAGATACGCAGTATTTT. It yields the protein CATSDLNADTQYF.

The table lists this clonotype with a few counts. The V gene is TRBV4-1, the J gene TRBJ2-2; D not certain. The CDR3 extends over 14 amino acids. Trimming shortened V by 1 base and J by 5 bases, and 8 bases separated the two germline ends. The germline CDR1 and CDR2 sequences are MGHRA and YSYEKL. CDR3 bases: TGCGCCAGCAGCCAAGGGGGTGGGACCGGGGAGCTGTTTTTT. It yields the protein CASSQGGGTGELFF.

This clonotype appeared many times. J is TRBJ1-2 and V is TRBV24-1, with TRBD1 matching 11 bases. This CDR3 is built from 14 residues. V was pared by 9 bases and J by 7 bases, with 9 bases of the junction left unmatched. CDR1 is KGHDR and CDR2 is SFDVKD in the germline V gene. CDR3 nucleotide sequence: TGTGCCACCGGACCCGGACAGGGGGCATCTGGCTACACCTTC. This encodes CATGPGQGASGYTF.

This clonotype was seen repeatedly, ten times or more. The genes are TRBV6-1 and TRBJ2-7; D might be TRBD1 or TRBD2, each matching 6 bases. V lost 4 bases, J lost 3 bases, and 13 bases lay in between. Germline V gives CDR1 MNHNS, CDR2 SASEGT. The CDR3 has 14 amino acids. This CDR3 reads CASSAGGGFYEQYV. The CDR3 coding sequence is TGTGCCAGCAGTGCTGGAGGGGGGTTCTACGAGCAGTACGTC.

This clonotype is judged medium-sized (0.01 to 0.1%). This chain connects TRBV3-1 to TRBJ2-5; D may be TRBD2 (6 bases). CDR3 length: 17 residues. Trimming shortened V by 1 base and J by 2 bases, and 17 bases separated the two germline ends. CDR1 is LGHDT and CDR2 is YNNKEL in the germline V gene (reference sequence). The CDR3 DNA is TGTGCCAGCAGCCAAGTAGTGATAGCGGTGTCACAAGAGACCCAGTACTTC. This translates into CASSQVVIAVSQETQYF.

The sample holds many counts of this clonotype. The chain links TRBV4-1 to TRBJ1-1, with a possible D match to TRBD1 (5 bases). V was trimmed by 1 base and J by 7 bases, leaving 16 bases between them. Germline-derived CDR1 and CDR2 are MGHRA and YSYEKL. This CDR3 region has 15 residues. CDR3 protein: CASSQGDGGPGEAFF. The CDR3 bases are TGCGCCAGCAGCCAAGGGGACGGCGGGCCCGGTGAAGCTTTCTTT.

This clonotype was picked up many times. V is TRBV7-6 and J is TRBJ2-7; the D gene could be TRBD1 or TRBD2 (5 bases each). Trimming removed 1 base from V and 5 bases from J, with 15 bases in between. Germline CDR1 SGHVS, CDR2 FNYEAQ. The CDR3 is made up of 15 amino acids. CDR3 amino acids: CASSLEGRERNEQYF. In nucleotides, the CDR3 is TGTGCCAGCAGCTTAGAGGGCAGGGAGAGAAACGAGCAGTACTTC.

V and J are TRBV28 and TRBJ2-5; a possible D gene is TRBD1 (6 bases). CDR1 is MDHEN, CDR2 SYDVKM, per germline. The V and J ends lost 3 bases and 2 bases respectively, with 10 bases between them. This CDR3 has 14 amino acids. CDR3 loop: CASSLAGTQETQYF. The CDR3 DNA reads TGTGCCAGCAGTTTGGCAGGGACACAAGAGACCCAGTACTTC.

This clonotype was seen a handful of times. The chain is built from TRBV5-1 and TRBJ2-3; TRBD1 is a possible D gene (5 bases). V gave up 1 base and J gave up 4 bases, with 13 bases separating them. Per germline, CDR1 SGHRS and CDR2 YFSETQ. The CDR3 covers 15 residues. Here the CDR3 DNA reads TGCGCCAGCAGCTTGTGGCAGGGTGGTTCAGATACGCAGTATTTT. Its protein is CASSLWQGGSDTQYF.

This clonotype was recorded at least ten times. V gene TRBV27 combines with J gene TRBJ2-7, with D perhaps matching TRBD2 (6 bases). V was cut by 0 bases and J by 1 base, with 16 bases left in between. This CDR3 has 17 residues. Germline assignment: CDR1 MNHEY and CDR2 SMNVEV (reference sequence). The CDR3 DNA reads TGTGCCAGCAGTTTATCATTTCCGCTAGCGTTGTCCTACGAGCAGTACTTC. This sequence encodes CASSLSFPLALSYEQYF.

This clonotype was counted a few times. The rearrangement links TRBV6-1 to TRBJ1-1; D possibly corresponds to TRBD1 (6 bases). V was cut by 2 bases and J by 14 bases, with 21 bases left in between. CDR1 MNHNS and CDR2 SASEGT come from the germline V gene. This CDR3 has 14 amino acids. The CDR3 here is CASSELVSTGFLFF. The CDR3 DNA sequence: TGTGCCAGCAGTGAACTCGTATCGACAGGTTTTCTGTTCTTT.

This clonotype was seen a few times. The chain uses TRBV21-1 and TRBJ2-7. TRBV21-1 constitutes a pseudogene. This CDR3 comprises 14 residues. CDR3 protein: CASRKSDTTYEQYV. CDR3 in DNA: TGTGCCAGCAGAAAAAGCGACACGACCTACGAGCAGTACGTC.

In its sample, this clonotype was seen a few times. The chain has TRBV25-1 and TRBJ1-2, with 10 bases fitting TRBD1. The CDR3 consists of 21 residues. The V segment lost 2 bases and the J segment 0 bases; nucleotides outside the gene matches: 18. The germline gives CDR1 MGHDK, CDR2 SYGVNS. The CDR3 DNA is TGTGCCAGCAGTGAAAACGCCGACCGGACAGGGGGTCATAATTCTAACTATGGCTACACCTTC. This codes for CASSENADRTGGHNSNYGYTF.

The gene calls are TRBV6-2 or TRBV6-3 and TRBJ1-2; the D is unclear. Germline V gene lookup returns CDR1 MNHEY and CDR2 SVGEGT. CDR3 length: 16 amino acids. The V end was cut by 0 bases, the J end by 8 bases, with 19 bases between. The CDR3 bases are TGTGCCAGCAGTTACTCGGCCGCGGGAGGTGGTGAAGGCTACACCTTC. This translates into CASSYSAAGGGEGYTF.

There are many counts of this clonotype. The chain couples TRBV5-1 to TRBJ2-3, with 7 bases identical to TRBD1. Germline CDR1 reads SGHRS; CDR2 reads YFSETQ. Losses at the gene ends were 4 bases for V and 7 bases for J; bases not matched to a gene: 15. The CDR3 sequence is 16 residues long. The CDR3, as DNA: TGCGCCAGCAGCCCAGGGACAGTAAGGAATCCCAATACGCAGTATTTT. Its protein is CASSPGTVRNPNTQYF.